This TCR beta chain appears in the sequencing data of a study of T cells in Graves' hyperthyroidism and ophthalmopathy. Study outcomes and limitations: Researchers found most expanded thyroid clonotypes above 0.001 in blood as well.

Germline lookup yields CDR1 SEHNR and CDR2 FQNEAQ (reference sequence). CDR3 length equals 13 residues. The trim removed 3 bases at V and 8 bases at J, leaving 6 bases unmatched. The source material, RNA transcripts, was used to amplify TCR beta CDR3 regions. The HTBI primer set drove a first-round RT-PCR of the TCR CDR3. TCRdb re-derived calls from the multiplex PCR reads in MiXCR, one entry per CDR3 protein. Of about 360,000 distinct CDR3 sequences listed, about 14% are singletons. This clonotype was counted at least ten times. The antigen remains undetermined. The specimen was blood. This chain joins TRBV7-9 and TRBJ1-2; 7 bases fit TRBD1. The receptor was isolated from a man aged 25-40 years with Graves' hyperthyroidism that later progressed to Graves' ophthalmopathy. This chain's CDR3 is CASSFGTARGYTF. The CDR3, as DNA: TGTGCCAGCAGCTTTGGGACAGCTAGGGGCTACACCTTC.